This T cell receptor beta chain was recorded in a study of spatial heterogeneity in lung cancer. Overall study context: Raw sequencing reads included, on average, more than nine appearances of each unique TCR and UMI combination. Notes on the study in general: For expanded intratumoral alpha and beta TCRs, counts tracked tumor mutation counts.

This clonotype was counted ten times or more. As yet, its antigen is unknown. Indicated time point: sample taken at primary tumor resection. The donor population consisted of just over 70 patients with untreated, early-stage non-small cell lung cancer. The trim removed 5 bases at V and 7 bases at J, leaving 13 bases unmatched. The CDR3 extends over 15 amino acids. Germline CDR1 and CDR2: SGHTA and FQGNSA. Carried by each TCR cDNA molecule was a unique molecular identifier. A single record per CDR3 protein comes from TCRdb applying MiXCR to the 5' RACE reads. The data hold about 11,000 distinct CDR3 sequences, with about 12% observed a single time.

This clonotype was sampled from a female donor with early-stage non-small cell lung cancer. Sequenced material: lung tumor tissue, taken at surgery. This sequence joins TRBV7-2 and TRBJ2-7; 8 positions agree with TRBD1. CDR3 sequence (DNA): TGTGCCAGCAGCACGCTCCGGGACAGGTCTTGGGAGCAGTACTTC. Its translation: CASSTLRDRSWEQYF. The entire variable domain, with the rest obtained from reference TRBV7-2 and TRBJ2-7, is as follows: GAGVSQSPSNKVTEKGKDVELRCDPISGHTALYWYRQSLGQGLEFLIYFQGNSAPDKSGLPSDRFSAERTGGSVSTLTIQRTQQEDSAVYLCASSTLRDRSWEQYFGPGTRLTVT.